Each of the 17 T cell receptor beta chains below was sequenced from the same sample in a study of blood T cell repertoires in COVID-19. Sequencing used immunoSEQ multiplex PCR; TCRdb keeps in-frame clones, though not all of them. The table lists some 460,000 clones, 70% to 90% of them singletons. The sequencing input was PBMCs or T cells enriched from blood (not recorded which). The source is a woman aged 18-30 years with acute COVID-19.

CDR3 sequence: CASTERSGGLNTEAFF. CDR3 DNA: TGTGCCAGCACCGAAAGGTCAGGGGGCCTGAACACTGAAGCTTTCTTT. J is TRBJ1-1 and V is TRBV2; TRBD1 matches at 8 bases. V was clipped by 7 bases and J by 0 bases; unmatched bases: 10. Germline CDR1 SNHLY, CDR2 FYNNEI. The CDR3 totals 16 residues.

CDR3 coding DNA: TGTGCCAGCAATCGTGAGAGCCCCTACGAGCAGTACTTC. Residues: CASNRESPYEQYF. The V call is TRBV28, the J call TRBJ2-7; D remains unclear. Trimming removed 7 bases at V and 2 bases at J, with 12 bases between. In germline, CDR1 is MDHEN, CDR2 SYDVKM. CDR3 length: 13 residues.

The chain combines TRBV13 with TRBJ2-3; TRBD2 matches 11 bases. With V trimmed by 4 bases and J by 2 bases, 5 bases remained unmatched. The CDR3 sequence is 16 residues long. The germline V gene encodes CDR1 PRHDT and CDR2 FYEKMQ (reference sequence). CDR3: CASSSGTSGYTDTQYF. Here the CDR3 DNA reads TGTGCCAGCAGCTCCGGGACTAGCGGTTACACAGATACGCAGTATTTT.

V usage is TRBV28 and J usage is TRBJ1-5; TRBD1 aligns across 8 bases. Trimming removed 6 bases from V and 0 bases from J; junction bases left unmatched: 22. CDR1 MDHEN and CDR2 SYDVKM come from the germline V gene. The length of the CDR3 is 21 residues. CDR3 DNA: TGTGCCAGCAGCGGCCGATGGACAGGGAAAGCGGGGGGACATAGCAATCAGCCCCAGCATTTT. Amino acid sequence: CASSGRWTGKAGGHSNQPQHF.

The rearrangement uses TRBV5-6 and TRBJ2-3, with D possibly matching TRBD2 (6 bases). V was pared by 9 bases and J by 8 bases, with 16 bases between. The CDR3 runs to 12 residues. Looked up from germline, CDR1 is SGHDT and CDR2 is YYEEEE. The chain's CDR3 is CATKSGGVTQYF. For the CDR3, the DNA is TGTGCCACCAAGAGTGGCGGGGTTACGCAGTATTTT.

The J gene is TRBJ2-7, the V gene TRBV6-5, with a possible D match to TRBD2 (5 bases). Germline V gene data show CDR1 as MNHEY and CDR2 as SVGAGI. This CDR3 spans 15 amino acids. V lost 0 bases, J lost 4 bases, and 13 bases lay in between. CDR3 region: CASSYSVGAAYEQYF. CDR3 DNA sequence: TGTGCCAGCAGTTACTCGGTGGGAGCGGCTTACGAGCAGTACTTC.

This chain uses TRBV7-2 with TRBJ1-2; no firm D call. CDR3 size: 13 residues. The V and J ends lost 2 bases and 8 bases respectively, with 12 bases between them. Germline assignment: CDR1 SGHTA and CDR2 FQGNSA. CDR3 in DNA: TGTGCCAGCAGCTTACGGAGCCTCGGCGGCTACACCTTC. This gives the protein CASSLRSLGGYTF.

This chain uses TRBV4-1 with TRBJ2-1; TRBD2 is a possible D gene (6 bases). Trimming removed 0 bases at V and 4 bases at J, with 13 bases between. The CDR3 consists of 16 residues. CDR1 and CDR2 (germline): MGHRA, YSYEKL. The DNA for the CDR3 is TGCGCCAGCAGCCAAGATAGGAGGGAGAGGTACAATGAGCAGTTCTTC. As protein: CASSQDRRERYNEQFF.

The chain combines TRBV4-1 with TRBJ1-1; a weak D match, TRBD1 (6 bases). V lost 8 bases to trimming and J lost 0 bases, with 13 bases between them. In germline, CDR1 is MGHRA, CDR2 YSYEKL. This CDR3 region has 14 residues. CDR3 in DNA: TGCGCCAGCCGTAAAGGACAGTTGAACACTGAAGCTTTCTTT. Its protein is CASRKGQLNTEAFF.

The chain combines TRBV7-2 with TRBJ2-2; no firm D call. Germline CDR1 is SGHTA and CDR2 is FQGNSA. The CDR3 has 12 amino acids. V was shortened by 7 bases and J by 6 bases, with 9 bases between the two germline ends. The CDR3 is CASTPGAGELFF. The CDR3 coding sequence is TGTGCCAGCACCCCAGGCGCCGGGGAGCTGTTTTTT.

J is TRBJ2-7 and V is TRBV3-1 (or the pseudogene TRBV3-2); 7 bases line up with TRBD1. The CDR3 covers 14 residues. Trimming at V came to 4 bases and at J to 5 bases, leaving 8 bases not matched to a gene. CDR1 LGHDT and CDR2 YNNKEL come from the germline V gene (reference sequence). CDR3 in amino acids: CASSLTGEPHEQYF. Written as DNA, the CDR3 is TGTGCCAGCAGCCTAACAGGGGAGCCTCACGAGCAGTACTTC.

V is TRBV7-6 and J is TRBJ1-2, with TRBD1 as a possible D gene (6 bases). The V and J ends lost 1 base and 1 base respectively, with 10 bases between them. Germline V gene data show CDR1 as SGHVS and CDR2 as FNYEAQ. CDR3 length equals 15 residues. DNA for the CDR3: TGTGCCAGCAGCTTAGGCAGGGGAAGTAACTATGGCTACACCTTC. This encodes CASSLGRGSNYGYTF.

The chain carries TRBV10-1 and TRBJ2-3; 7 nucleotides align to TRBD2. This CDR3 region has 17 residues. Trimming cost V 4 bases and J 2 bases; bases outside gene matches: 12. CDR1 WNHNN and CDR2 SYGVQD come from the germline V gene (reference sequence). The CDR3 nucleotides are TGCGCCAGCAGTGGGTACGGGAGGTCCGAAGCCACAGATACGCAGTATTTT. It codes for CASSGYGRSEATDTQYF.

The CDR3 spells CATSDSAGRTGELFF. The CDR3 DNA reads TGTGCCACCAGTGATTCAGCAGGGAGGACCGGGGAGCTGTTTTTT. The genes are TRBV24-1 and TRBJ2-2; possibly TRBD2 for D (6 bases). V was clipped by 2 bases and J by 5 bases, with 11 bases between them. The CDR3 sequence is 15 residues long. The germline V gene encodes CDR1 KGHDR and CDR2 SFDVKD.

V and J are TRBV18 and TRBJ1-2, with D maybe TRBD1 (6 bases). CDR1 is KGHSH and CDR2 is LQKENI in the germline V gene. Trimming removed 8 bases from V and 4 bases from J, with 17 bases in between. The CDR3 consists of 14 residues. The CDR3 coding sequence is TGTGCCAGCCAGCCTATTTCAGGGGTCTATGGCTACACCTTC. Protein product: CASQPISGVYGYTF.

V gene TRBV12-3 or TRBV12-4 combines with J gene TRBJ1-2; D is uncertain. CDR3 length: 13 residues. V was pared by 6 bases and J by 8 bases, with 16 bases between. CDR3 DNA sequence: TGTGCCAGCAGCCCCCACCCCACAGAGGGCTACACCTTC. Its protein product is CASSPHPTEGYTF.

CDR3 DNA sequence: TGTGCCAGCAGTACAGGGTTGAATTCACCCCTCCACTTT. This translates into CASSTGLNSPLHF. This chain links TRBV2 with TRBJ1-6; D may be TRBD1 (6 bases). V was clipped by 5 bases and J by 7 bases, with 9 bases between them. Germline V lookup: CDR1 SNHLY, CDR2 FYNNEI. CDR3 length: 13 residues.